Listed below are T cell receptor beta chains from one sample, sequenced in a study of T cell responses to AZD1222 COVID-19 vaccine. This table comes from immunoSEQ multiplex PCR, and its TCRdb copy is limited to in-frame clones, with some not included. The sample records 150,000 or so clones, 90% being singletons. The material was peripheral blood, obtained on day 0 of AZD1222 vaccination. The origin of the receptors is an adult in good health. The CDR3 runs from the conserved cysteine through the conserved F or W. The D gene is left open where the match is weak. The size of a clone is reported for some rows only, either as once, few or many, or as a class for expanded clones.

size: NA
J: TRBJ2-1
D: TRBD1
V: TRBV6-5
DNA: TGTGCCAGCAGTCACAGGGGCCACAATGAGCAGTTCTTC
CDR3: CASSHRGHNEQFF

size: NA
J: TRBJ1-1
D: NA
V: TRBV7-2
DNA: TGTGCCAGCAGCCAAAGGATCACTGAAGCTTTCTTT
CDR3: CASSQRITEAFF

size: NA
J: TRBJ1-3
D: NA
V: TRBV28
DNA: TGTGCCAGCACCGATATCCCGGGACGGCGCTCTGGAAACACCATATATTTT
CDR3: CASTDIPGRRSGNTIYF

size: NA
J: TRBJ2-7
D: NA
V: TRBV7-8
DNA: TGTGCCAGCAGTAAATCCTGGGACAACACCTACGAGCAGTACTTC
CDR3: CASSKSWDNTYEQYF

size: NA
J: TRBJ2-7
D: TRBD1
V: TRBV9
DNA: TGTGCCAGCAGCGAGGGACAGGGGTCCGGGGAGCAGTACTTC
CDR3: CASSEGQGSGEQYF

size: once
J: TRBJ2-1
D: TRBD2
V: TRBV19
DNA: TGTGCCAGTAGTAAGGGACTAGCGGGAGGGCCCGAGCAGTTCTTC
CDR3: CASSKGLAGGPEQFF

size: NA
J: TRBJ1-1
D: TRBD1
V: TRBV29-1
DNA: TGCAGCGGGACAGGGGGGTGGGGCATGAACACTGAAGCTTTCTTT
CDR3: CSGTGGWGMNTEAFF

size: NA
J: TRBJ1-2
D: NA
V: TRBV2
DNA: TGTGCCAGCATACTAGGGTCCGATGGCTACACCTTC
CDR3: CASILGSDGYTF

size: NA
J: TRBJ1-1
D: TRBD1
V: TRBV18
DNA: TGTGCCAGCTCACCAACGACAGGGTTAACTGAAGCTTTCTTT
CDR3: CASSPTTGLTEAFF

size: NA
J: TRBJ2-7
D: NA
V: TRBV5-1
DNA: TGCGCCAGCAGCTTGGGACTAGGGTCGGCCTACGAGCAGTACTTC
CDR3: CASSLGLGSAYEQYF

size: NA
J: TRBJ2-7
D: NA
V: TRBV12-3/TRBV12-4
DNA: TGTGCCAGCAGTTCTGGCACCTACGAGCAGTACTTC
CDR3: CASSSGTYEQYF

size: NA
J: TRBJ1-2
D: TRBD1
V: TRBV4-2
DNA: TGTGCCAGCAGTCCCTGGACAGGGAACTATGGCTACACCTTC
CDR3: CASSPWTGNYGYTF

size: NA
J: TRBJ1-1
D: NA
V: TRBV6-5
DNA: TGTGCCAGCAGTCCCACCCGGGGGGGCCGCACTGAAGCTTTCTTT
CDR3: CASSPTRGGRTEAFF

size: NA
J: TRBJ2-7
D: TRBD1
V: TRBV19
DNA: TGTGCCAGTAGTGGGACAGGGGGAGTTAGGTCCTACGAGCAGTACTTC
CDR3: CASSGTGGVRSYEQYF

size: NA
J: TRBJ2-5
D: NA
V: TRBV5-1
DNA: TGCGCCAGCAGCTTGTCGGGAGTCATCGGGGAGACCCAGTACTTC
CDR3: CASSLSGVIGETQYF

size: NA
J: TRBJ1-6
D: NA
V: TRBV6-1
DNA: TGTGCCAGCAGTGATATAACTCGGGACCCCCTCCACTTT
CDR3: CASSDITRDPLHF

size: NA
J: TRBJ1-6
D: NA
V: TRBV28
DNA: TGTGCCAGCAGTTTAATGGCCGCCATGAATTCACCCCTCCACTTT
CDR3: CASSLMAAMNSPLHF

size: NA
J: TRBJ1-5
D: NA
V: TRBV19
DNA: TGTGCCAGTAGTGTTAACCGGGCCGGATTTAATCAGCCCCAGCATTTT
CDR3: CASSVNRAGFNQPQHF

size: NA
J: TRBJ2-1
D: TRBD2
V: TRBV13
DNA: TGTGCCAGCAGGGGCCGGGGTAGCGGGGACAATGAGCAGTTCTTC
CDR3: CASRGRGSGDNEQFF

size: NA
J: TRBJ1-5
D: NA
V: TRBV11-2
DNA: TGTGCCAGCAACCGAAGCAATCAGCCCCAGCATTTT
CDR3: CASNRSNQPQHF

size: NA
J: TRBJ2-1
D: TRBD2
V: TRBV9
DNA: TGTGCCAGCAGCGAAAGCGGGAGTATCTACAATGAGCAGTTCTTC
CDR3: CASSESGSIYNEQFF

size: NA
J: TRBJ2-7
D: NA
V: TRBV7-2
DNA: TGTGCCAGCAGCCGGACCAGCTACGAGCAGTACTTC
CDR3: CASSRTSYEQYF

size: once
J: TRBJ2-1
D: NA
V: TRBV28
DNA: TGTGCCAGCTACATTCGAGGGGGCAATGAGCAGTTCTTC
CDR3: CASYIRGGNEQFF

size: NA
J: TRBJ1-4
D: TRBD1
V: TRBV14
DNA: TGTGCCAGCAGCCAGATGAGGGACAGGACGATTCAGGGAGGTGAAAAACTGTTTTTT
CDR3: CASSQMRDRTIQGGEKLFF

size: NA
J: TRBJ1-2
D: TRBD1
V: TRBV5-4
DNA: TGTGCCAGCTTATACACGTCCGGGACAGGGGGGGACTATGGCTACACCTTC
CDR3: CASLYTSGTGGDYGYTF

size: NA
J: TRBJ2-5
D: NA
V: TRBV15
DNA: TGTGCCACCAGCAGAGCTGCGGAGACCCAGTACTTC
CDR3: CATSRAAETQYF

size: NA
J: TRBJ2-1
D: NA
V: TRBV12-5
DNA: TGTGCTAGTGGTTTTGCCCAGGGCTCCTACAATGAGCAGTTCTTC
CDR3: CASGFAQGSYNEQFF

size: NA
J: TRBJ1-4
D: NA
V: TRBV5-6
DNA: TGTGCCAGCACCCAGCACGGAGATGAAAAACTGTTTTTT
CDR3: CASTQHGDEKLFF

size: NA
J: TRBJ2-7
D: TRBD2
V: TRBV29-1
DNA: TGCAGCGTAGACGTAGCGGGGGGGCCTTCCGAGCAGTACTTC
CDR3: CSVDVAGGPSEQYF

size: NA
J: TRBJ1-2
D: TRBD1
V: TRBV4-1
DNA: TGCGCCAGCAGCCAGCCTCGGACAGGGCCGAGAGGCTACACCTTC
CDR3: CASSQPRTGPRGYTF

size: few
J: TRBJ1-5
D: NA
V: TRBV2
DNA: TGTGCCAGCAGTGTACCTCCCGATCCCACGAATTTTCTGTCCCTACCCCATCAGCCCCAGCATTTT
CDR3: CASSVPPDPTNFLSLPHQPQHF

size: NA
J: TRBJ1-1
D: NA
V: TRBV5-5
DNA: TGTGCCAGCAGCGTTATGACAGTTCCGGACACTGAAGCTTTCTTT
CDR3: CASSVMTVPDTEAFF

size: NA
J: TRBJ1-2
D: NA
V: TRBV5-1
DNA: TGCGCCAGCAGCCTCGGGGGAGGCAGGGGCTATGGCTACACCTTC
CDR3: CASSLGGGRGYGYTF

size: NA
J: TRBJ1-4
D: NA
V: TRBV30
DNA: TGTGCCTGGAGTGTAACAGGCCGATCGGAACTGTTTTTT
CDR3: CAWSVTGRSELFF

size: NA
J: TRBJ1-5
D: NA
V: TRBV30
DNA: TGTGCCTGGACTCGGTCGGGCCAGCCCCAGCATTTT
CDR3: CAWTRSGQPQHF

size: once
J: TRBJ2-3
D: NA
V: TRBV4-3
DNA: TGCGCCAGCACCAAGGACAGTAGCACAGATACGCAGTATTTT
CDR3: CASTKDSSTDTQYF

size: NA
J: TRBJ1-5
D: NA
V: TRBV19
DNA: TGTGCCAGTAGTTTCTCCTTGATGGGCAATCAGCCCCAGCATTTT
CDR3: CASSFSLMGNQPQHF

size: NA
J: TRBJ1-4
D: NA
V: TRBV18
DNA: TGTGCCAGCTCACCGAAAAAACAAACCGGGACATATCCTAATGAAAAACTGTTTTTT
CDR3: CASSPKKQTGTYPNEKLFF

size: NA
J: TRBJ2-7
D: TRBD1
V: TRBV4-1
DNA: TGCGCCAGCAGCCAAGGGTGGGGACAGGGAACTTACGAGCAGTACTTC
CDR3: CASSQGWGQGTYEQYF

size: few
J: TRBJ1-5
D: NA
V: TRBV3-1/TRBV3-2
DNA: TGTGCCAGCAGCCAAGAGGGTCAGCCCCAGCATTTT
CDR3: CASSQEGQPQHF

size: once
J: TRBJ2-3
D: NA
V: TRBV3-1/TRBV3-2
DNA: TGTGCCAGCAGCCCCCGGGGGAATACGCAGTATTTT
CDR3: CASSPRGNTQYF

size: NA
J: TRBJ1-5
D: NA
V: TRBV28
DNA: TGTGCCAGCAGTTTAGGAAGGGAAGTTAATCAGCCCCAGCATTTT
CDR3: CASSLGREVNQPQHF

size: NA
J: TRBJ1-3
D: NA
V: TRBV7-6
DNA: TGTGCCAGCAGCCCTATCGGCAGGGCCCTATCTGGAAACACCATATATTTT
CDR3: CASSPIGRALSGNTIYF

size: NA
J: TRBJ1-5
D: NA
V: TRBV21-1
DNA: TGTGCCAGCAGGGTTCGGCATAGCAATCAGCCCCAGCATTTT
CDR3: CASRVRHSNQPQHF

size: NA
J: TRBJ2-2
D: NA
V: TRBV19
DNA: TGTGCCAGTAGTGGAAGGGGGGCAGTGGCCGGGGAGCTGTTTTTT
CDR3: CASSGRGAVAGELFF

size: NA
J: TRBJ2-3
D: TRBD2
V: TRBV4-2
DNA: TGTGCCAGCAGCCAAGAGGTAGCGGGTACACCAGATACGCAGTATTTT
CDR3: CASSQEVAGTPDTQYF